A selection of T cell receptor beta chains follows, all from one sample in a study of glioma-infiltrating T cells after dendritic cell vaccination. Produced via immunoSEQ multiplex PCR; TCRdb's table is partial and in-frame only. In the table there are about 96,000 clones, about four fifths of which are singletons. The starting material was blood, obtained before dendritic cell vaccination. These receptors all stem from a human donor with glioblastoma. Both conserved end residues are part of each CDR3. Each record gives: J gene, V gene, clone size, CDR3 protein. Only some rows state a clone size, as once, few, many or a class for expanded clones.

TRBJ2-2 TRBV30 NA CAWSVWRAATGELFF
TRBJ2-6 TRBV10-3 NA CAISWTSSGANVLTF
TRBJ1-2 TRBV6-1 NA CASSEAMEGTGYGYTF
TRBJ2-7 TRBV5-4 NA CASSWGPAGPEEQYF
TRBJ2-3 TRBV4-1 NA CASSQAFPPGLGVGTQYF
TRBJ2-2 TRBV7-8 few CASSPVGGTGRNTGELFF
TRBJ1-6 TRBV6-1 NA CASKPGHHNSPLHF
TRBJ1-2 TRBV6-5 NA CASSNGQNYGYTF
TRBJ2-1 TRBV2 NA CASKLGPGQTQFF
TRBJ2-7 TRBV9 once CASSVAGDHQPYEQYF
TRBJ1-1 TRBV6-5 NA CASSLQGSLRAFF
TRBJ2-3 TRBV5-5 NA CASSRDGQGADTQYF
TRBJ2-7 TRBV7-9 NA CASSYSGSAYEQYF
TRBJ2-3 TRBV19 NA CASSPRQGSDTQYF
TRBJ1-2 TRBV19 NA CASRSSDRLYGYTF
TRBJ1-1 TRBV6-5 NA CASSYGQGAGDTEAFF
TRBJ2-3 TRBV19 once CASRGGPDTQYF
TRBJ1-1 TRBV19 NA CASRSGYRGMTEAFF
TRBJ1-1 TRBV29-1 NA CSGGQFEMNTEAFF
TRBJ2-3 TRBV1 few CTSPPSHADTQYF
TRBJ2-1 TRBV12-2 once CASRWLSPEYHNEQFF
TRBJ2-1 TRBV10-3 NA CAIGNAGGYSYNEQFF
TRBJ2-3 TRBV7-6 NA CASSLEDNWGTQYF
TRBJ2-3 TRBV11-3 NA CASSLGGLAADTQYF
TRBJ1-6 TRBV28 NA CASSSPGTGYNSPLHF
TRBJ2-7 TRBV5-4 NA CASSLELASYEQYF
TRBJ2-7 TRBV6-1 few CASSVTGNSYEQYF
TRBJ1-5 TRBV28 NA CASVEEYNQPQHF
TRBJ2-3 TRBV19 NA CASSKTWRDTQYF
TRBJ2-7 TRBV7-9 NA CASRLAGAHYEQYF
TRBJ1-4 TRBV7-9 NA CASSLDGGRLNEKLFF
TRBJ2-2 TRBV19 NA CASSTGYTGELFF
TRBJ2-3 TRBV6-1 NA CASRSDTQYF
TRBJ2-3 TRBV5-3 NA CARSWYSGTGGTDTQYF
TRBJ2-7 TRBV10-2 NA CASSHTGFYEQYF
TRBJ2-5 TRBV5-1 NA CASSLALAGGQETQYF
TRBJ2-3 TRBV29-1 NA CSVAPGLAADTQYF
TRBJ1-3 TRBV5-1 NA CASSSQGAGGNTIYF
TRBJ2-7 TRBV7-9 NA CASSELAGSFEQYF
TRBJ1-2 TRBV9 NA CASSPGGDTF
TRBJ2-5 TRBV5-4 NA CASSRQGGETQYF
TRBJ2-1 TRBV19 NA CASSKWTGENEQFF
TRBJ2-1 TRBV2 NA CASRGWGQGNGEQFF
TRBJ2-1 TRBV5-1 NA CASSIAPGLAGEQFF
TRBJ2-2 TRBV6-1 once CASGTSQRTGELFF
TRBJ2-2 TRBV6-5 NA CASSFGLAGGTGELFF
TRBJ2-5 TRBV7-3 NA CASSSRPGLQETQYF